These 11 T cell receptor beta chains came from one sample sequenced in a study of blood T cell repertoires in COVID-19. This table comes from immunoSEQ multiplex PCR, and its TCRdb copy is limited to in-frame clones, with some not included. The data contain a few hundred thousand clones, 90% of them singletons. Sequenced: PBMCs or T cells enriched from blood (not recorded which). All receptors derive from a man in his thirties or forties who had been exposed to COVID-19.

V is TRBV29-1 and J is TRBJ2-1, with TRBD2 identical over 10 bases. V dropped 0 bases and J dropped 7; count of bases not matched to a gene: 9. Germline CDR1 and CDR2: SQVTM and ANQGSEA. The CDR3 is 16 residues long. The CDR3 DNA reads as TGCAGCGTTGAAGATCTAGGAGCGGGGGGGGAAAATGAGCAGTTCTTC. Its translation: CSVEDLGAGGENEQFF.

J is TRBJ1-1 and V is TRBV30; a weak D match, TRBD1 (6 bases). This CDR3 has 15 residues. The V end was cut by 4 bases, the J end by 2 bases, with 17 bases between. Germline V gene sequence: CDR1 GTSNPN, CDR2 SVGIG (reference sequence). The CDR3 bases are TGTGCCTGGAATCCGGGACACCACCTTAACACTGAAGCTTTCTTT. As protein: CAWNPGHHLNTEAFF.

This clone was detected once. V is TRBV5-6 and J is TRBJ1-2; no clear D gene. The CDR3 runs to 19 residues. Trimming shortened V by 0 bases and J by 4 bases, and 25 bases separated the two germline ends. The germline gives CDR1 SGHDT, CDR2 YYEEEE. The CDR3 protein is CASSLERWRTRALGYGYTF. The DNA of the CDR3 is TGTGCCAGCAGCTTGGAAAGGTGGAGGACGAGGGCATTGGGCTATGGCTACACCTTC.

This sequence joins TRBV4-2 and TRBJ2-7; 8 nucleotides agree with TRBD1. Looked up from germline, CDR1 is LGHNA and CDR2 is YNFKEQ. V gave up 1 base and J gave up 3 bases; unmatched junction bases: 2. The CDR3 is made up of 14 amino acids. In DNA, the CDR3 is TGTGCCAGCAGCCAAGGGACAGGGTTCTACGAGCAGTACTTC. This sequence encodes CASSQGTGFYEQYF.

The V gene is TRBV5-6, the J gene TRBJ1-4, with 9 bases aligning to TRBD1. CDR1 SGHDT and CDR2 YYEEEE come from the germline V gene. J was trimmed by 6 bases and V by 4 bases; bases with no gene match: 10. This CDR3 comprises 16 residues. The CDR3 nucleotides read TGTGCCAGCAGCAAACTTATCGGGACAGGGTATGAAAAACTGTTTTTT. It codes for CASSKLIGTGYEKLFF.

The rearrangement uses TRBV14 and TRBJ1-1; maybe TRBD1 (5 bases). The length of the CDR3 is 14 residues. CDR1 is SGHDN, CDR2 FVKESK, per germline. V was pared by 4 bases and J by 4 bases, with 13 bases between. CDR3 residues: CASSPPGAGTEAFF. The CDR3, as DNA: TGTGCCAGCAGCCCCCCTGGGGCCGGCACTGAAGCTTTCTTT.

The chain carries TRBV7-2 and TRBJ2-7; 7 bases agree with TRBD2. Trimming cost V 3 bases and J 6 bases; bases outside gene matches: 8. Germline lookup yields CDR1 SGHTA and CDR2 FQGNSA. This CDR3 has 14 residues. The CDR3 sequence: CASSLYVSGGEQYF. CDR3 DNA: TGTGCCAGCAGCTTGTATGTATCGGGGGGCGAGCAGTACTTC.

The chain couples TRBV7-9 to TRBJ2-7; TRBD1 matches 7 bases. The CDR3 loop spans 12 amino acids. Germline V CDR1 and CDR2: SEHNR, FQNEAQ (reference sequence). V shed 6 bases and J 6 bases; nucleotides not matched to a gene: 5. The CDR3 loop is CASRGDRVEQYF. CDR3 nucleotide sequence: TGTGCCAGCAGGGGCGACAGGGTCGAGCAGTACTTC.

The V gene is TRBV21-1, the J gene TRBJ2-5; the table's D call, TRBD1, has no DNA check behind it. TRBV21-1 is listed as a pseudogene. The CDR3 is 18 residues long. The DNA for the CDR3 is TGTGCCAGCAGCAATTGGCCAGATTCGACAGGGTCCCAAGAGACCCAGTACTTC. Translating it yields CASSNWPDSTGSQETQYF.

The V gene is TRBV6-5, the J gene TRBJ1-2; D is unclear. The CDR3 is made up of 12 amino acids. V dropped 10 bases and J dropped 7 bases, with 16 bases sitting between them. The germline CDR1 and CDR2 sequences are MNHEY and SVGAGI. DNA of the CDR3: TGTGCCATCCCTTTATTACATGGTGGCTACACCTTC. This codes for CAIPLLHGGYTF.

This sequence joins TRBV11-2 and TRBJ2-3; 9 bases are a match to TRBD1. The germline V gene encodes CDR1 SGHAT and CDR2 FQNNGV. CDR3 length: 16 residues. V was pared by 1 base and J by 5 bases, with 7 bases of the junction left unmatched. CDR3 bases: TGTGCCAGCAGCTTAGCCACAGGGGGCGGGATAGATACGCAGTATTTT. This codes for CASSLATGGGIDTQYF.